The following is a TCR beta chain sequence with its context. Under the authors' procedure: Estimation of nucleated cell counts relied on the amplification of reference gene primers. Here immunoSEQ multiplex PCR was the method, and the copy in TCRdb shows in-frame clones only, minus some. That table furnishes V, J and clone size, whereas the DNA furnished D and trimming. The sample yields just over 650,000 clones, around 89% seen once. This record belongs to a study of blood T cell repertoires in COVID-19. Study-level information: Samples representing acute and convalescent COVID-19 were sourced from the United States, Italy and Spain. From T cells, B-cell-depleted T cells, or PBMCs came the material, which was cDNA or gDNA.

This receptor was obtained from a woman aged 18-30 years with acute or convalescent COVID-19. The specimen was peripheral blood.

This CDR3 is CASSQRWSSGVTDTQYF. The CDR3 DNA reads as TGTGCCAGCAGCCAACGTTGGTCTAGCGGGGTCACAGATACGCAGTATTTT. The chain links TRBV3-1 (or the pseudogene TRBV3-2) to TRBJ2-3, with 9 bases fitting TRBD2. Germline-derived CDR1 and CDR2 are LGHDT and YNNKEL (reference sequence). The CDR3 runs to 17 residues. Trimming cost V 2 bases and J 2 bases; bases outside gene matches: 8.